The 30 T cell receptor beta chains reported below all come from one sample, sequenced in a study of OX40 agonist ivuxolimab in advanced cancers. Data came from immunoSEQ multiplex PCR; TCRdb stores just in-frame clones and leaves some out. The table lists about 54,000 clones, about 83% of them singletons, with about 1.2% in the top ten. The sample in question was CD4+ or CD8+ T cells sorted from blood, obtained in a trial of the OX40 agonist ivuxolimab. The receptors come from an adult with an advanced solid tumor such as melanoma, head and neck, liver or kidney cancer.

This clone has a handful of counts. V is TRBV7-9 and J is TRBJ2-1, with D possibly TRBD1 on 5 matching bases. V was clipped by 1 base and J by 9 bases, with 16 bases between them. CDR1 is SEHNR and CDR2 is FQNEAQ in the germline V gene (reference sequence). This CDR3 region has 15 residues. The CDR3 spells CASSLGALGRGEQFF. CDR3 sequence (DNA): TGTGCCAGCAGCTTAGGGGCCTTGGGAAGGGGTGAGCAGTTCTTC.

This chain joins TRBV5-6 and TRBJ1-2; D may be TRBD1 (5 bases). The ends were cut back, 5 bases at V and 6 bases at J, with 14 bases in the middle. From germline, CDR1 is SGHDT and CDR2 YYEEEE. The CDR3 has 13 residues. This CDR3 is CASRASGTDGYTF. The CDR3 nucleotides are TGTGCCAGCAGGGCATCCGGGACGGATGGCTACACCTTC.

V is TRBV6-5 and J is TRBJ1-5; 8 nucleotides line up with TRBD1. With V trimmed by 0 bases and J by 2 bases, 0 bases remained unmatched. The CDR3 loop spans 15 amino acids. Germline CDR1 reads MNHEY; CDR2 reads SVGAGI. The CDR3 reads CASSYSQGGNQPQHF. CDR3 coding DNA: TGTGCCAGCAGTTACTCACAGGGGGGCAATCAGCCCCAGCATTTT.

This sequence joins TRBV4-3 and TRBJ1-2; D gene unclear. This CDR3 comprises 14 residues. V lost 0 bases to trimming and J lost 2 bases, with 7 bases between them. Per the germline V gene, CDR1 is LGHNA and CDR2 is YSLEER. CDR3: CASSQEAANYGYTF. The DNA of the CDR3 is TGCGCCAGCAGCCAAGAAGCGGCGAACTATGGCTACACCTTC.

The gene calls are TRBV19 and TRBJ2-7; 10 nucleotides match TRBD2. Germline trimming cut 1 base from V and 0 bases from J; bases unmatched to any gene: 9. The CDR3 extends over 18 amino acids. Germline CDR1 LNHDA, CDR2 SQIVND (reference sequence). The CDR3 here is CASSIVVGGLAASYEQYF. CDR3 in DNA: TGTGCCAGTAGTATAGTAGTCGGAGGACTAGCGGCCTCCTACGAGCAGTACTTC.

Relative to its sample, this clone is medium-sized. The chain is built from TRBV7-2 and TRBJ2-7, with 12 bases aligning to TRBD2. Per germline, CDR1 SGHTA and CDR2 FQGNSA. This CDR3 spans 13 amino acids. The V segment lost 5 bases and the J segment 9 bases; nucleotides outside the gene matches: 5. CDR3 bases: TGTGCCAGCAGCGAACGGACTAGCGGGATGCAGTACTTC. Translating it yields CASSERTSGMQYF.

V gene TRBV7-3 combines with J gene TRBJ1-2, with 7 bases that match TRBD1. Germline CDR1 is SGHTA and CDR2 is FQGTGA. J gave up 6 bases and V 4 bases, and 14 bases lay outside the gene matches. The CDR3 is 16 amino acids. This CDR3 reads CASSYTIGGRSDGYTF. The CDR3 bases are TGTGCCAGCAGCTACACAATAGGGGGCAGGTCGGATGGCTACACCTTC.

V is TRBV5-6 and J is TRBJ1-2; TRBD1 matches 7 bases. Germline loops: CDR1 SGHDT, CDR2 YYEEEE. There are 16 residues in the CDR3. J lost 6 bases, V lost 0 bases, and 11 bases had no gene match. CDR3 sequence: CASSLGVQGKLDGYTF. The CDR3 nucleotides are TGTGCCAGCAGCTTGGGGGTACAGGGGAAGCTCGATGGCTACACCTTC.

The chain joins TRBV18 to TRBJ1-1; a weak D match, TRBD1 (6 bases). The CDR3 is 15 amino acids. Deletions cut 2 bases from V and 1 base from J, with 11 bases between. Germline V gene sequence: CDR1 KGHSH, CDR2 LQKENI. CDR3 loop: CASSPGAGANTEAFF. The DNA of the CDR3 is TGTGCCAGCTCACCAGGGGCAGGGGCGAACACTGAAGCTTTCTTT.

The chain recombines TRBV28 with TRBJ2-1; 10 positions agree with TRBD2. The germline V gene encodes CDR1 MDHEN and CDR2 SYDVKM. The CDR3 totals 15 residues. With V trimmed by 6 bases and J by 4 bases, 6 bases remained unmatched. For the CDR3, the DNA is TGTGCCAGCAGACCACTTAGCGGGAGGTACAATGAGCAGTTCTTC. This translates into CASRPLSGRYNEQFF.

This chain connects TRBV23-1 to TRBJ1-3; 7 bases map to TRBD1. TRBV23-1 is given ORF status, its function remaining uncertain. CDR3 length: 16 amino acids. V lost 6 bases to trimming and J lost 0 bases; unmatched junction nucleotides: 8. CDR3 bases: TGCGCCAGCAGGGGGGACAGAAAGAGCTCTGGAAACACCATATATTTT. Protein: CASRGDRKSSGNTIYF.

CDR3 coding DNA: TGTGCCAGCAGCTCGACAAGGGACGGATACTATGGCTACACCTTC. This translates into CASSSTRDGYYGYTF. The rearrangement links TRBV5-4 to TRBJ1-2; tentatively, D is TRBD1 (5 bases). The CDR3 extends over 15 amino acids. The ends were cut back, 3 bases at V and 3 bases at J, with 15 bases in the middle. From germline, CDR1 is SGHNT and CDR2 YYREEE (reference sequence).

This chain joins TRBV19 and TRBJ1-5; 8 nucleotides agree with TRBD1. CDR1 and CDR2 (germline): LNHDA, SQIVND (reference sequence). The CDR3 extends over 16 amino acids. Trimming cost V 5 bases and J 2 bases; bases outside gene matches: 8. CDR3 protein: CASSGGQGRGNQPQHF. Written as DNA, the CDR3 is TGTGCCAGTAGTGGAGGACAGGGAAGGGGCAATCAGCCCCAGCATTTT.

This clone was counted only a few times. The chain combines TRBV5-6 with TRBJ1-3, with unresolved D. V lost 0 bases to trimming and J lost 4 bases, with 14 bases between them. Germline values: CDR1 SGHDT, CDR2 YYEEEE. This CDR3 spans 16 amino acids. The CDR3 sequence is CASSLVGPSAGNTIYF. CDR3 sequence (DNA): TGTGCCAGCAGCTTGGTTGGCCCCTCCGCAGGAAACACCATATATTTT. Looking up the rest from reference TRBV5-6 and TRBJ1-3 gives the full variable domain: DAGVTQSPTHLIKTRGQQVTLRCSPKSGHDTVSWYQQALGQGPQFIFQYYEEEERQRGNFPDRFSGHQFPNYSSELNVNALLLGDSALYLCASSLVGPSAGNTIYFGEGSWLTVV.

The chain couples TRBV6-5 to TRBJ1-4; TRBD1 matches 7 bases. Germline V gene lookup returns CDR1 MNHEY and CDR2 SVGAGI. The CDR3 is 15 residues long. V gave up 0 bases and J gave up 8 bases; unmatched junction bases: 6. Here the CDR3 DNA reads TGTGCCAGCAGTTACTCGAACAGGGGAGAGGAAAAACTGTTTTTT. It specifies CASSYSNRGEEKLFF.

The chain uses TRBV9 and TRBJ2-5, with 7 bases that match TRBD1. From germline, CDR1 is SGDLS and CDR2 YYNGEE. J was trimmed by 1 base and V by 3 bases; bases with no gene match: 3. The CDR3 contains 14 residues. DNA of the CDR3: TGTGCCAGCAGCGCCGGGACAGCCCAAGAGACCCAGTACTTC. The encoded protein is CASSAGTAQETQYF.

The chain combines TRBV10-1 with TRBJ2-7, with 11 bases fitting TRBD2. V lost 4 bases, J lost 3 bases, and 2 bases stayed unmatched. The germline V gene has CDR1 WNHNN and CDR2 SYGVQD (reference sequence). The CDR3 spans 14 residues. Here the CDR3 reads CASSVGTSGYEQYF. The CDR3 DNA sequence: TGCGCCAGCAGTGTAGGGACTAGCGGCTACGAGCAGTACTTC.

The chain carries TRBV4-3 and TRBJ2-3, with 8 bases aligning to TRBD2. This CDR3 is 16 amino acids long. Trimming removed 0 bases from V and 5 bases from J; junction bases left unmatched: 7. Germline CDR1 is LGHNA and CDR2 is YSLEER. DNA for the CDR3: TGCGCCAGCAGCCAAGATCGACAGCGGGAGATAGATACGCAGTATTTT. Translated, it gives CASSQDRQREIDTQYF.

This chain links TRBV2 with TRBJ1-1; possibly TRBD1 for D (5 bases). The CDR3 extends over 15 amino acids. Between the trimmed V and J ends, which lost 4 bases and 3 bases, there was a span of 15 bases. CDR1 and CDR2 from the germline V gene are SNHLY and FYNNEI. CDR3 region: CASSGSQGLYTEAFF. CDR3 DNA sequence: TGTGCCAGCAGTGGGTCCCAGGGCCTTTACACTGAAGCTTTCTTT.

This sequence joins TRBV5-6 and TRBJ1-3; TRBD1 is a possible D gene (5 bases). V was trimmed by 4 bases and J by 0 bases, leaving 8 bases between them. This CDR3 is 14 amino acids long. Germline V gives CDR1 SGHDT, CDR2 YYEEEE. The CDR3 nucleotides read TGTGCCAGCAGCCCAGGGTTCTCTGGAAACACCATATATTTT. This encodes CASSPGFSGNTIYF. The full variable domain, completed using reference TRBV5-6 and TRBJ1-3, is DAGVTQSPTHLIKTRGQQVTLRCSPKSGHDTVSWYQQALGQGPQFIFQYYEEEERQRGNFPDRFSGHQFPNYSSELNVNALLLGDSALYLCASSPGFSGNTIYFGEGSWLTVV.

The chain is built from TRBV7-9 and TRBJ1-1; the D gene is possibly TRBD1 (5 bases). V was cut by 0 bases and J by 11 bases, with 13 bases left in between. Germline V gene lookup returns CDR1 SEHNR and CDR2 FQNEAQ (reference sequence). The CDR3 totals 13 residues. The CDR3 nucleotides are TGTGCCAGCAGCTTAGCCAGGGAGTTGGGGGCTTTCTTT. This sequence encodes CASSLARELGAFF.

The chain joins TRBV10-2 to TRBJ2-3, with a weak D call TRBD1 (6 bases). Trimming stripped 7 bases from V and 0 bases from J, with 23 bases between. Germline CDR1 WSHSY, CDR2 SAAADI. CDR3 length equals 18 residues. CDR3 DNA sequence: TGCGCCAGCATGTGGGGCAGGGTAGGGGGACCTAGCACAGATACGCAGTATTTT. Residues: CASMWGRVGGPSTDTQYF.

This chain uses TRBV7-9 with TRBJ1-1; D is unresolved. The germline V gene has CDR1 SEHNR and CDR2 FQNEAQ (reference sequence). The V end was cut by 1 base, the J end by 1 base, with 10 bases between. The CDR3 is 15 amino acids. CDR3 coding DNA: TGTGCCAGCAGCTTAGGTGGCGCGGGGAACACTGAAGCTTTCTTT. It codes for CASSLGGAGNTEAFF.

The chain couples TRBV6-5 to TRBJ1-1; D gene unclear. Germline CDR1 MNHEY, CDR2 SVGAGI. The CDR3 loop spans 12 amino acids. The germline V and J ends were trimmed by 2 bases and 5 bases, with 6 bases remaining between them. CDR3 in DNA: TGTGCCAGCAGTTACGATGGGACTGAAGCTTTCTTT. This translates into CASSYDGTEAFF.

V usage is TRBV5-1 and J usage is TRBJ2-6, with D tentatively TRBD1 (8 bases). The CDR3 runs 16 residues. The germline V gene has CDR1 SGHRS and CDR2 YFSETQ. Trimming shortened V by 2 bases and J by 4 bases, and 13 bases separated the two germline ends. CDR3 in DNA: TGCGCCAGCAGCTTAGGACAGGGACTAGGGGCCAACGTCCTGACTTTC. This gives the protein CASSLGQGLGANVLTF.

The rearrangement uses TRBV7-2 and TRBJ2-7, with a possible D match to TRBD2 (6 bases). Trimming stripped 1 base from V and 5 bases from J, with 15 bases between. This CDR3 contains 15 residues. Germline CDR1 SGHTA, CDR2 FQGNSA. CDR3 coding DNA: TGTGCCAGCAGCTTAGATCGGCGGGGCAGCCACGAGCAGTACTTC. It translates to CASSLDRRGSHEQYF. The full variable domain, its missing parts supplied by reference TRBV7-2 and TRBJ2-7, is GAGVSQSPSNKVTEKGKDVELRCDPISGHTALYWYRQSLGQGLEFLIYFQGNSAPDKSGLPSDRFSAERTGGSVSTLTIQRTQQEDSAVYLCASSLDRRGSHEQYFGPGTRLTVT.

The chain links TRBV30 to TRBJ2-2, with D unresolved. V was clipped by 3 bases and J by 5 bases, with 7 bases between them. CDR3 length: 12 amino acids. Per the germline V gene, CDR1 is GTSNPN and CDR2 is SVGIG (reference sequence). CDR3 DNA sequence: TGTGCCTGGAGGACCCTTACCGGGGAGCTGTTTTTT. This translates into CAWRTLTGELFF. Full variable domain (outside the CDR3, taken from reference TRBV30 and TRBJ2-2): SQTIHQWPATLVQPVGSPLSLECTVEGTSNPNLYWYRQAAGRGLQLLFYSVGIGQISSEVPQNLSASRPQDRQFILSSKKLLLSDSGFYLCAWRTLTGELFFGEGSRLTVL.

This clone was seen a handful of times. The J gene is TRBJ1-3, the V gene TRBV5-1; D is unclear. V was trimmed by 0 bases and J by 0 bases, leaving 4 bases between them. The CDR3 runs to 14 residues. Germline V CDR1 and CDR2: SGHRS, YFSETQ. The CDR3 sequence is CASSLDFSGNTIYF. In DNA, the CDR3 is TGCGCCAGCAGCTTGGACTTCTCTGGAAACACCATATATTTT.

Details on this clone: Other DNA sequences within the sample encode an identical CDR3. The CDR3 region is CAISEGYSNQPQHF. The CDR3 DNA reads TGTGCCATCAGTGAAGGGTATAGCAATCAGCCCCAGCATTTT. The rearrangement uses TRBV10-3 and TRBJ1-5, with D unclear. CDR3 length: 14 amino acids. Trimming removed 3 bases from V and 0 bases from J, with 6 bases in between. Germline V lookup: CDR1 ENHRY, CDR2 SYGVKD.

The V and J genes are TRBV2 and TRBJ2-2, with D perhaps matching TRBD1 or TRBD2 (5 bases each). Trimming cost V 7 bases and J 5 bases, with 20 bases left between them. The V gene's germline CDR1 is SNHLY and CDR2 FYNNEI. This CDR3 region has 16 residues. The CDR3 DNA reads TGTGCCAGCAAAACCGCCCATGGGACCGGGACCGGGGAGCTGTTTTTT. This encodes CASKTAHGTGTGELFF. Drawing the rest from reference TRBV2 and TRBJ2-2, the complete variable domain is EPEVTQTPSHQVTQMGQEVILRCVPISNHLYFYWYRQILGQKVEFLVSFYNNEISEKSEIFDDQFSVERPDGSNFTLKIRSTKLEDSAMYFCASKTAHGTGTGELFFGEGSRLTVL.